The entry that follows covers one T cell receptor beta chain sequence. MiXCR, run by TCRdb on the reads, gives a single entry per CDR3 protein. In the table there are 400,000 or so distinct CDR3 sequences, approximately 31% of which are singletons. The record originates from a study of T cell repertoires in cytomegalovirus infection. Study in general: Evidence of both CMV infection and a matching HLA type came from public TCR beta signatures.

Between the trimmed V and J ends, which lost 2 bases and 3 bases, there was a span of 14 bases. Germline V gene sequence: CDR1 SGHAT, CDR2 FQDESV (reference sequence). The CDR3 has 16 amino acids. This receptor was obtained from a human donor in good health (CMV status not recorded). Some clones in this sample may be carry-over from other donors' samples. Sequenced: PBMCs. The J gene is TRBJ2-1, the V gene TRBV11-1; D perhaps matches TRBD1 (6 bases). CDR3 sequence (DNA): TGTGCCAGCAGCTTATTAGGGGGATCTAACTACAATGAGCAGTTCTTC. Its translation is CASSLLGGSNYNEQFF.